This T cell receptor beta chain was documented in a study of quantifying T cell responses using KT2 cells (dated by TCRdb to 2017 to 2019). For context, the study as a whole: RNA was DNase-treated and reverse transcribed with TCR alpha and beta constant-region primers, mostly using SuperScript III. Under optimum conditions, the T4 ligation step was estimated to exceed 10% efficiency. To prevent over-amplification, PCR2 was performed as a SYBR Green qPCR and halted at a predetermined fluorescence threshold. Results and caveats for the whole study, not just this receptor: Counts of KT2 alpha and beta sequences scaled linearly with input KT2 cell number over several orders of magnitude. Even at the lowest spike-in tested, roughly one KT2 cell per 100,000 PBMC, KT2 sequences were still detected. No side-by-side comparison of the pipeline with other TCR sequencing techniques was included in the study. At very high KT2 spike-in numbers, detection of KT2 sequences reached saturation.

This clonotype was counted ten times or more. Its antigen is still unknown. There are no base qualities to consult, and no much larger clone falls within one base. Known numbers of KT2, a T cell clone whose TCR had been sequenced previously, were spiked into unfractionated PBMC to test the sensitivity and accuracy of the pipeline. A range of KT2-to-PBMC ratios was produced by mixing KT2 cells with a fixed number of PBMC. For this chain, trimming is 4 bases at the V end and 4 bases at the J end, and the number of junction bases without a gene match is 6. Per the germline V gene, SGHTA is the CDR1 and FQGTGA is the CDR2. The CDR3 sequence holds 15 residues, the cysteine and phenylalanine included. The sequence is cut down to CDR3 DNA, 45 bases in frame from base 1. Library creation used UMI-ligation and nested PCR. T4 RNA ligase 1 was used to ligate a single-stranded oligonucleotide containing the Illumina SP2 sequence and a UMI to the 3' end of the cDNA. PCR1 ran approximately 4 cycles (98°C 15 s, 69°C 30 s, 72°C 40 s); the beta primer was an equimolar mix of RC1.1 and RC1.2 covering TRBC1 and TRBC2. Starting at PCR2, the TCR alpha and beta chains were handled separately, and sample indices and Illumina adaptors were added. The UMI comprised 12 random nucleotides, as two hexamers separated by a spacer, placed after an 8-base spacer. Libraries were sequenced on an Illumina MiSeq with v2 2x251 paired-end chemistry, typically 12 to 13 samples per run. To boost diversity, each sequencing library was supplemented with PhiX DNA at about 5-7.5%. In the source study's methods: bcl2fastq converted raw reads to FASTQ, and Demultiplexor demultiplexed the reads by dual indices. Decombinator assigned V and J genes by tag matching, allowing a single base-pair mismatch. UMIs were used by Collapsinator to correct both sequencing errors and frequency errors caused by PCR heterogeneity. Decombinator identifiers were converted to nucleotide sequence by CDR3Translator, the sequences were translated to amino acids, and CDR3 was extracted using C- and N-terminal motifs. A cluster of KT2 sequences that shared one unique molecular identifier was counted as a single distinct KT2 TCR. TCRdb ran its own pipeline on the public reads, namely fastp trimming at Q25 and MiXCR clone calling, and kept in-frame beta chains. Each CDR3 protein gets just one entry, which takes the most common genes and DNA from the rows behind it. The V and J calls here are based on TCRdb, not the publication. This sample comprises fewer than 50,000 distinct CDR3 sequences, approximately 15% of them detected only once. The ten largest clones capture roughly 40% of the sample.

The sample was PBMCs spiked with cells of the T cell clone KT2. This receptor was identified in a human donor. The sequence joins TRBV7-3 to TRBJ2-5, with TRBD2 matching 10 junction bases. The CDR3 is CASSSLTSGVETQYF. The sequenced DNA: TGTGCCAGCAGCTCCCTAACTAGCGGGGTAGAGACCCAGTACTTC.